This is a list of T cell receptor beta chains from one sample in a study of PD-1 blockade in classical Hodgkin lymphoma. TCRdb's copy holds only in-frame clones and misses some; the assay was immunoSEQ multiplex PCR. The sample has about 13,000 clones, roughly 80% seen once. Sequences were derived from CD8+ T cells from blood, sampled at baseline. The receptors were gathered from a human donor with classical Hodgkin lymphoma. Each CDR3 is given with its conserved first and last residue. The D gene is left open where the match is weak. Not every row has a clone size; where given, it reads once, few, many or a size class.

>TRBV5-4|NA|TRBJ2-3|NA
CASSLAGVAGTDTQYF
TGTGCCAGCAGCTTGGCCGGGGTAGCGGGCACAGATACGCAGTATTTT
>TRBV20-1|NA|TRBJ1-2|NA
CSAGPGGYTF
TGCAGTGCTGGGCCGGGTGGCTACACCTTC
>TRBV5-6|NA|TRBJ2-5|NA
CASSLVHDGETQYF
TGTGCCAGCAGCTTGGTACACGACGGAGAGACCCAGTACTTC
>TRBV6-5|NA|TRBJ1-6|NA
CASTATGEWDSPLHF
TGTGCCAGCACCGCGACGGGAGAGTGGGATTCACCCCTCCACTTT
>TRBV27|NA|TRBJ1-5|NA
CASSLFGSNQPQHF
TGTGCCAGCAGTTTATTCGGATCCAATCAGCCCCAGCATTTT
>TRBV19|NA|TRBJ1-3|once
CASSPPLIHSGNTIYF
TGTGCCAGTAGTCCACCCCTTATTCACTCTGGAAACACCATATATTTT
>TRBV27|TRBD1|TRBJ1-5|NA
CASRPAKGQGPQPQHF
TGTGCCAGCAGGCCCGCCAAGGGACAGGGCCCTCAGCCCCAGCATTTT
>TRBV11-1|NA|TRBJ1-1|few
CASSLWGNTEAFF
TGTGCCAGCAGCTTATGGGGGAACACTGAAGCTTTCTTT
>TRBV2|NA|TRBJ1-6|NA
CASRVDSRTSSEFSYNSPLHF
TGTGCCAGCAGGGTAGACTCCAGAACCTCCTCCGAATTCTCCTATAATTCACCCCTCCACTTT
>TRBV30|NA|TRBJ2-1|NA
CAWDEEFRGNEQFF
TGTGCCTGGGATGAGGAGTTCAGAGGCAATGAGCAGTTCTTC
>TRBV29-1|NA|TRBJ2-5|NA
CSVDGLEDWQETQYF
TGCAGCGTTGACGGCCTAGAAGACTGGCAAGAGACCCAGTACTTC
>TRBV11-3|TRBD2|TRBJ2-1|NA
CASSVAGGPYNEQFF
TGTGCCAGCAGCGTAGCGGGGGGCCCCTACAATGAGCAGTTCTTC
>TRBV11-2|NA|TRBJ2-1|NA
CASSLGFLTEYNEQFF
TGTGCCAGCAGCTTAGGTTTTCTTACGGAGTACAATGAGCAGTTCTTC
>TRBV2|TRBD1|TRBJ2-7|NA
CARSWGQDSYEQYF
TGTGCCAGGAGCTGGGGACAGGACTCCTACGAGCAGTACTTC
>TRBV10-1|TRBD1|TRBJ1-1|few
CASSLQGATEAFF
TGCGCCAGCAGTCTACAGGGGGCCACTGAAGCTTTCTTT
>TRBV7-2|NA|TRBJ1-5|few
CASSLGEGAVQPQHF
TGTGCCAGCAGCTTAGGCGAAGGCGCAGTACAGCCCCAGCATTTT
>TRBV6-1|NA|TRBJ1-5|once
CATAEGGTYQPQHF
TGTGCCACCGCCGAGGGAGGGACATATCAGCCCCAGCATTTT
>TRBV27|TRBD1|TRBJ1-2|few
CASSLSNRDRYGYTF
TGTGCCAGCAGTCTCTCAAACCGGGACAGATATGGCTACACCTTC
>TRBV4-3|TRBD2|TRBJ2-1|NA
CASSLSGTVTYNEQFF
TGCGCCAGCAGCCTTAGCGGGACGGTAACCTACAATGAGCAGTTCTTC
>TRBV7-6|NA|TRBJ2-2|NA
CASSLGRANTGELFF
TGTGCCAGCAGCTTAGGTCGAGCGAACACCGGGGAGCTGTTTTTT
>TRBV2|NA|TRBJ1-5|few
CASGVGDNQPQHF
TGTGCCAGTGGCGTAGGGGATAACCAGCCCCAGCATTTT
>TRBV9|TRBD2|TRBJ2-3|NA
CASSVGRGGTDTQYF
TGTGCCAGCAGCGTCGGGAGGGGTGGCACAGATACGCAGTATTTT
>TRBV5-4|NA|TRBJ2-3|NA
CASSPGDQTDTQYF
TGTGCCAGCAGCCCAGGGGACCAAACAGATACGCAGTATTTT
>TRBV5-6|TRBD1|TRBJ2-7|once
CASSQGQGDEQYF
TGTGCCAGCAGCCAGGGACAGGGCGATGAGCAGTACTTC
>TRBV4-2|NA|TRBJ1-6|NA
CASSQDSSPLHF
TGTGCCAGCAGCCAAGATTCCTCACCCCTCCACTTT
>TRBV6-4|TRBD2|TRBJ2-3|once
CASSDSVGGADTQYF
TGTGCCAGCAGTGACTCAGTCGGGGGGGCAGATACGCAGTATTTT
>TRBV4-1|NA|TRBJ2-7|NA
CASSWTDRAYEQYF
TGCGCCAGCAGTTGGACCGACCGTGCCTACGAGCAGTACTTC